These 17 T cell receptor beta chains were sequenced from one sample in a study of shared clonotypes between healthy human individuals. The assay was immunoSEQ multiplex PCR, and TCRdb's table has in-frame clones only and misses some. Here the sample spans around 1.9 million clones, 85% to 95% being singletons. The naive CD8 population came from CD45RO-negative cells selected for CCR7, without terminally differentiated effector memory CD45RA+ cells. Sequences were obtained from naive CD8+ T cells from PBMCs. Receptors were obtained from a young man in good health. Some clones in this sample may be carry-over from other donors' samples.

The chain combines TRBV25-1 with TRBJ2-3; 7 bases map to TRBD1. V lost 2 bases and J lost 1; bases outside the gene matches: 9. This CDR3 is 17 amino acids long. Looked up from germline, CDR1 is MGHDK and CDR2 is SYGVNS. CDR3 protein: CASSERPSGGGTDTQYF. DNA of the CDR3: TGTGCCAGCAGTGAAAGACCGTCAGGGGGAGGCACAGATACGCAGTATTTT.

This clone appeared a single time. The chain recombines TRBV7-9 with TRBJ2-2; 7 nucleotides match TRBD2. CDR1 SEHNR and CDR2 FQNEAQ come from the germline V gene (reference sequence). The V and J ends lost 1 base and 4 bases, in that order; junction bases with no gene match: 6. This CDR3 region has 16 residues. CDR3 sequence (DNA): TGTGCCAGCAGCTTAGGTGGACTAGTGGGCACCGGGGAGCTGTTTTTT. Translating it yields CASSLGGLVGTGELFF.

Worth noting for this clone: Other nucleotide sequences from this sample produce the same CDR3. CDR3 DNA sequence: TGTGCCAGCAGCTTAGTGCTAGCCGGAAACAATGAGCAGTTCTTC. It specifies CASSLVLAGNNEQFF. V gene TRBV7-2 combines with J gene TRBJ2-1; weak D call: TRBD2 (5 bases). The CDR3 has 15 amino acids. From germline, CDR1 is SGHTA and CDR2 FQGNSA. Trimming removed 1 base from V and 5 bases from J, with 12 bases in between.

The chain is built from TRBV15 and TRBJ1-1; D remains unclear. In germline, CDR1 is LNHNV, CDR2 YYDKDF (reference sequence). The CDR3 is 14 amino acids. Deletions cut 5 bases from V and 4 bases from J, with 14 bases between. This CDR3 is CATSEGRWPTEAFF. The CDR3 DNA is TGTGCCACCAGCGAAGGACGGTGGCCCACTGAAGCTTTCTTT.

Notes on this clone: The sample has other DNA sequences that encode this CDR3 too. The CDR3 here is CASSLGTSGYNEQFF. For the CDR3, the DNA is TGTGCCAGCAGCTTAGGGACTAGCGGTTACAATGAGCAGTTCTTC. The chain recombines TRBV7-3 with TRBJ2-1, with TRBD2 matching over 11 bases. From germline, CDR1 is SGHTA and CDR2 FQGTGA. V lost 2 bases and J lost 4; bases outside the gene matches: 1. The CDR3 has 15 amino acids.

The V and J genes are TRBV27 and TRBJ2-7; 8 bases align to TRBD2. J gave up 0 bases and V 6 bases, and 7 bases lay outside the gene matches. The CDR3 is 15 amino acids. Per the germline V gene, CDR1 is MNHEY and CDR2 is SMNVEV (reference sequence). The CDR3 reads CASRVRGTSSYEQYF. The DNA of the CDR3 is TGTGCCAGCAGGGTGCGGGGGACTAGCTCCTACGAGCAGTACTTC.

This chain links TRBV11-2 with TRBJ2-7, with D maybe TRBD1 (6 bases). The germline V gene encodes CDR1 SGHAT and CDR2 FQNNGV. V gave up 1 base and J gave up 0 bases, with 10 bases separating them. This CDR3 has 15 residues. The CDR3 is CASSLAPDSSYEQYF. The DNA for the CDR3 is TGTGCCAGCAGCTTAGCACCGGACAGCTCCTACGAGCAGTACTTC.

The DNA of the CDR3 is TGCGCCAGCAGCCAACAAATGAGGGGCGGGACCTACAATGAGCAGTTCTTC. Its protein is CASSQQMRGGTYNEQFF. This sequence joins TRBV4-1 and TRBJ2-1, with D tentatively TRBD2 (6 bases). With 2 bases removed from V and 2 bases from J, the gap between germline ends came to 16 bases. From germline, CDR1 is MGHRA and CDR2 YSYEKL. The CDR3 runs to 17 residues.

This chain connects TRBV9 to TRBJ2-1; D uncertain. This CDR3 contains 13 residues. The germline V gene encodes CDR1 SGDLS and CDR2 YYNGEE. The V end was cut by 3 bases, the J end by 2 bases, with 6 bases between. The CDR3 nucleotides are TGTGCCAGCAGCGCCATGGCCTACAATGAGCAGTTCTTC. This translates into CASSAMAYNEQFF.

This clone was counted between two and nine times. Other nucleotide sequences in the sample specify the same CDR3. The V and J genes are TRBV19 and TRBJ1-1, with D possibly TRBD1 on 6 matching bases. V shed 3 bases and J shed 5 bases, with 13 bases lying between them. This CDR3 spans 14 amino acids. The germline V gene encodes CDR1 LNHDA and CDR2 SQIVND (reference sequence). The CDR3 region is CASSMGRGYTEAFF. CDR3 coding DNA: TGTGCCAGTAGTATGGGCAGGGGATATACTGAAGCTTTCTTT.

This chain links TRBV15 with TRBJ1-1; D unclear. CDR1 is LNHNV and CDR2 is YYDKDF in the germline V gene (reference sequence). The CDR3 has 13 amino acids. The V gene lost 4 bases and the J gene lost 4 bases, with 10 bases spanning the gap. The CDR3 DNA reads TGTGCCACCAGCACCCGGGCGAGCACTGAAGCTTTCTTT. This codes for CATSTRASTEAFF.

Regarding this clone: The same CDR3 also results from other DNA sequences found in this sample. The V gene is TRBV27, the J gene TRBJ2-7; 9 nucleotides match TRBD1. Trimming took 4 bases from V and 4 from J; bases not matched to a gene: 5. This CDR3 is 14 amino acids long. Germline values: CDR1 MNHEY, CDR2 SMNVEV (reference sequence). The CDR3 loop reads CASSSIGTGYEQYF. CDR3 coding DNA: TGTGCCAGCAGTTCCATCGGGACAGGGTACGAGCAGTACTTC.

This sequence joins TRBV7-9 and TRBJ2-7; 8 nucleotides agree with TRBD1. The CDR3 is 16 amino acids. The junction had 11 bases not matched to a gene; V was cut back by 5 bases and J by 2 bases. Germline lookup yields CDR1 SEHNR and CDR2 FQNEAQ (reference sequence). The CDR3 nucleotides are TGTGCCAGCAGCCCCGGACAGGGCATTCATGCCTACGAGCAGTACTTC. Translated, it gives CASSPGQGIHAYEQYF.

The gene calls are TRBV27 and TRBJ2-3; TRBD2 aligns across 8 bases. V gave up 3 bases and J gave up 1 base; unmatched junction bases: 9. There are 17 residues in the CDR3. The germline gives CDR1 MNHEY, CDR2 SMNVEV (reference sequence). CDR3 in DNA: TGTGCCAGCAGTTTGCAGGGCCGGCGGGGGGGCACAGATACGCAGTATTTT. Its protein is CASSLQGRRGGTDTQYF.

The J gene is TRBJ2-3, the V gene TRBV7-2; 10 bases align to TRBD2. Per the germline V gene, CDR1 is SGHTA and CDR2 is FQGNSA. The CDR3 totals 17 residues. J was trimmed by 2 bases and V by 1 base; bases with no gene match: 6. CDR3 bases: TGTGCCAGCAGCTTAGTCCCTAGCGGGAGCCCCACAGATACGCAGTATTTT. This codes for CASSLVPSGSPTDTQYF.

The chain carries TRBV7-9 and TRBJ1-1; 8 bases are a match to TRBD1. This CDR3 has 15 amino acids. The V and J ends lost 5 bases and 2 bases, in that order; junction bases with no gene match: 7. Germline V gives CDR1 SEHNR, CDR2 FQNEAQ (reference sequence). Here the CDR3 reads CASSRRQGRNTEAFF. The CDR3 bases are TGTGCCAGCAGCCGTCGACAGGGGCGCAACACTGAAGCTTTCTTT.

A note on this clone: Other DNA sequences in this specimen translate into the identical CDR3. This sequence joins TRBV4-1 and TRBJ2-7, with D perhaps matching TRBD2 (6 bases). Looked up from germline, CDR1 is MGHRA and CDR2 is YSYEKL. This CDR3 comprises 15 residues. Deletions cut 4 bases from V and 0 bases from J, with 13 bases between. DNA for the CDR3: TGCGCCAGCAGCCCCCGGGGGTCTTCCTCCTACGAGCAGTACTTC. Translating gives CASSPRGSSSYEQYF.